These 30 T cell receptor beta chains originate from one sample sequenced in a study of Ad26.COV2.S vaccination and SARS-CoV-2 variants (dated by TCRdb to the early 2020s). Libraries were prepared through the immunoSEQ multiplex PCR assay. TCRdb provides this immuneACCESS table in a form limited to in-frame rearrangements. Some clones are lacking; in checked studies, under half of them reflect an unresolved V gene, and why the rest are absent is not known. The sample records around 300,000 clones, roughly 90% of which are singletons. The leading ten clones occupy 9.5% to 12% of the sample. The treatment or condition label for this specimen denotes: around 19 received Ad26.COV2.S at low or high dose, single or two shots; roughly five received placebo; per-sample allocation not given. Repertoires of vaccine and placebo recipients were sequenced from samples collected on day 63 after the first injection.

The material was peripheral blood, obtained in a trial of Ad26.COV2.S vaccine versus placebo. The receptors were sampled from a person between 18 and 60 years old who received the Ad26.COV2.S COVID-19 vaccine or a placebo.

The sample holds a few counts of this clone. This sequence joins TRBV4-3 and TRBJ2-7; D is unresolved. Germline V CDR1 and CDR2: LGHNA, YSLEER. This CDR3 spans 16 amino acids. Trimming stripped 0 bases from V and 2 bases from J, with 14 bases between. The CDR3 nucleotides are TGCGCCAGCAGCCAAGATCGAGTCGGCGGAACCTACGAGCAGTACTTC. Protein: CASSQDRVGGTYEQYF.

The chain employs TRBV5-1 and TRBJ2-5; 16 nucleotides agree with TRBD2. The germline gives CDR1 SGHRS, CDR2 YFSETQ. V was clipped by 4 bases and J by 3 bases; unmatched bases: 3. This CDR3 is 16 amino acids long. The CDR3 DNA is TGCGCCAGCAGCACCGGGACTAGCGGGAGGGAAGAGACCCAGTACTTC. This translates into CASSTGTSGREETQYF.

The chain joins TRBV7-6 to TRBJ2-5; either TRBD1 or TRBD2 may fit D (7 bases each). This CDR3 has 17 residues. The germline CDR1 and CDR2 sequences are SGHVS and FNYEAQ. Trimming removed 0 bases at V and 6 bases at J, with 20 bases between. The CDR3 reads CASSLADWGGGTKTQYF. CDR3 coding DNA: TGTGCCAGCAGCTTAGCAGATTGGGGAGGGGGCACGAAGACCCAGTACTTC.

The genes are TRBV5-1 and TRBJ2-3, with TRBD2 matching over 12 bases. CDR3 size: 21 residues. V was pared by 2 bases and J by 0 bases, with 16 bases of the junction left unmatched. Germline V gene sequence: CDR1 SGHRS, CDR2 YFSETQ. The chain's CDR3 is CASSFRNRTSGVTPSTDTQYF. In DNA form, the CDR3 reads TGCGCCAGCAGCTTCCGGAATCGGACTAGCGGGGTTACCCCAAGCACAGATACGCAGTATTTT.

V gene TRBV7-2 combines with J gene TRBJ1-2; D may be TRBD1 (6 bases). Germline V gene lookup returns CDR1 SGHTA and CDR2 FQGNSA. The CDR3 is made up of 13 amino acids. V was clipped by 6 bases and J by 8 bases, with 16 bases between them. The CDR3 DNA reads as TGTGCCAGCAGGCCTGGGGGGGCAGGAGGCTACACCTTC. As protein: CASRPGGAGGYTF.

The gene calls are TRBV10-3 and TRBJ2-5; TRBD1 matches 9 bases. The CDR3 length is 14 residues. Germline V CDR1 and CDR2: ENHRY, SYGVKD. Trimming took 5 bases from V and 3 from J; bases not matched to a gene: 4. The CDR3 DNA is TGTGCCATCAGTCCCCGGGACAGGGAAGAGACCCAGTACTTC. Protein: CAISPRDREETQYF.

The V gene is TRBV4-2, the J gene TRBJ2-2, with unresolved D. This CDR3 comprises 13 residues. CDR1 is LGHNA, CDR2 YNFKEQ, per germline. Trimming took 6 bases from V and 4 from J, leaving 9 bases between them. The CDR3 bases are TGTGCCAGCAGACGCCCCGCCACCGGGGAGCTGTTTTTT. Translated: CASRRPATGELFF.

The chain carries TRBV4-3 and TRBJ2-7, with 12 bases fitting TRBD2. CDR3 length: 17 amino acids. CDR1 and CDR2 (germline): LGHNA, YSLEER. With V trimmed by 0 bases and J by 3 bases, 6 bases remained unmatched. CDR3 amino acids: CASSQEWTSGMIYEQYF. CDR3 coding DNA: TGCGCCAGCAGCCAAGAATGGACTAGCGGGATGATCTACGAGCAGTACTTC.

The chain employs TRBV29-1 and TRBJ2-1, with 16 bases matching TRBD2. Losses at the gene ends were 5 bases for V and 4 bases for J; bases not matched to a gene: 8. CDR3 length equals 17 residues. The germline gives CDR1 SQVTM, CDR2 ANQGSEA. CDR3 residues: CSVWGLAGGLGYNEQFF. The CDR3, as DNA: TGCAGCGTTTGGGGACTAGCGGGGGGGCTGGGTTACAATGAGCAGTTCTTC.

This clone was counted a single time. This chain uses TRBV28 with TRBJ1-2; D remains unclear. The CDR3 totals 13 residues. The V and J ends lost 6 bases and 8 bases respectively, with 16 bases between them. The germline CDR1 and CDR2 sequences are MDHEN and SYDVKM. The CDR3 coding sequence is TGTGCCAGCAGATATCAGAACAGCGGGGGCTACACCTTC. It encodes CASRYQNSGGYTF.

V gene TRBV24-1 combines with J gene TRBJ2-2, with a possible D match to TRBD2 (5 bases). The germline CDR1 and CDR2 sequences are KGHDR and SFDVKD. The CDR3 spans 15 residues. V lost 0 bases to trimming and J lost 7 bases, with 11 bases between them. CDR3 bases: TGTGCCACCAGTGATTTGGCGGGTGTTGGCGGGGAGCTGTTTTTT. Its translation: CATSDLAGVGGELFF.

The CDR3 loop reads CASSQTAGTSGTFGFF. The CDR3 coding sequence is TGTGCCAGCAGCCAGACGGCCGGGACTAGCGGAACTTTTGGGTTCTTC. The chain joins TRBV3-1 (or the pseudogene TRBV3-2) to TRBJ2-1; 11 bases fit TRBD2. Germline values: CDR1 LGHDT, CDR2 YNNKEL (reference sequence). Germline trimming cut 3 bases from V and 15 bases from J; bases unmatched to any gene: 16. The CDR3 runs to 16 residues.

The chain carries TRBV28 and TRBJ2-5; 8 bases match TRBD2. CDR1 is MDHEN and CDR2 is SYDVKM in the germline V gene. CDR3 length: 12 amino acids. Trimming cost V 8 bases and J 5 bases; bases outside gene matches: 4. The DNA of the CDR3 is TGTGCCAGCTCCACTAGCGGCGAGACCCAGTACTTC. It translates to CASSTSGETQYF.

The table lists this clone with a few counts. This chain joins TRBV29-1 and TRBJ2-1, with D tentatively TRBD1 (6 bases). The CDR3 extends over 12 amino acids. Per the germline V gene, CDR1 is SQVTM and CDR2 is ANQGSEA. The germline V and J ends were trimmed by 7 bases and 6 bases, with 13 bases remaining between them. CDR3 region: CSAGAGGNEQFF. In nucleotides, the CDR3 is TGCAGCGCAGGGGCCGGAGGCAATGAGCAGTTCTTC.

This clone has more than one count but fewer than ten. The rearrangement uses TRBV6-6 and TRBJ2-7; 7 nucleotides line up with TRBD1. The germline V gene has CDR1 MNHNY and CDR2 SVGAGI (reference sequence). V lost 5 bases and J lost 4; bases outside the gene matches: 11. CDR3 length: 15 residues. CDR3: CASSTTGTDPYEQYF. The CDR3 DNA reads TGTGCCAGCAGTACCACCGGGACAGACCCTTACGAGCAGTACTTC.

The chain couples TRBV6-1 to TRBJ2-5, with 12 bases lining up with TRBD2. Germline CDR1 and CDR2: MNHNS and SASEGT. Losses at the gene ends were 5 bases for V and 4 bases for J; bases not matched to a gene: 5. The CDR3 covers 15 residues. CDR3: CASSFLLAGGETQYF. The CDR3, as DNA: TGTGCCAGCAGTTTCCTACTAGCGGGAGGAGAGACCCAGTACTTC.

This chain uses TRBV7-3 with TRBJ2-2; D may correspond to TRBD1 or TRBD2 (6 bases each). CDR1 SGHTA and CDR2 FQGTGA come from the germline V gene. V was pared by 5 bases and J by 4 bases, with 11 bases between. The CDR3 runs 14 residues. CDR3 DNA sequence: TGTGCCAGCAGCGGAGGGGGTCCCACCGGGGAGCTGTTTTTT. It translates to CASSGGGPTGELFF.

This sequence joins TRBV28 and TRBJ2-5; 7 bases line up with TRBD1. Trimming took 3 bases from V and 1 from J; bases not matched to a gene: 2. This CDR3 is built from 14 residues. Germline V gives CDR1 MDHEN, CDR2 SYDVKM. The CDR3 DNA is TGTGCCAGCAGTTTCGCAGGGGGCCAAGAGACCCAGTACTTC. Protein: CASSFAGGQETQYF.

This clone has a handful of counts. Other DNA sequences in this sample translate to the same CDR3. V is TRBV11-2 and J is TRBJ1-1; D gene uncertain. Trimming pared 1 base from V and 1 base from J, leaving 7 bases between. The CDR3 has 14 amino acids. Germline CDR1 SGHAT, CDR2 FQNNGV. CDR3 sequence reads: CASSLAGGNTEAFF. CDR3 coding DNA: TGTGCCAGCAGCTTAGCCGGTGGGAACACTGAAGCTTTCTTT.

The chain uses TRBV25-1 and TRBJ2-1, with TRBD2 identical over 10 bases. The CDR3 is 16 amino acids. With 4 bases clipped from V and 8 bases from J, the junction kept 11 bases outside the gene matches. Germline V lookup: CDR1 MGHDK, CDR2 SYGVNS. The CDR3 sequence: CASSARASGRFDEQFF. DNA for the CDR3: TGTGCCAGCAGTGCCCGGGCTAGCGGGAGATTCGATGAGCAGTTCTTC.

The V and J genes are TRBV28 and TRBJ2-3; TRBD2 matches at 9 bases. The CDR3 totals 16 residues. Germline trimming cut 3 bases from V and 1 base from J; bases unmatched to any gene: 5. Germline CDR1 is MDHEN and CDR2 is SYDVKM. The CDR3 bases are TGTGCCAGCAGTTTTATGAGGACTAGCGGCACAGATACGCAGTATTTT. It translates to CASSFMRTSGTDTQYF.

This clone was counted a single time. Here the CDR3 reads CASSRPGTTEAFF. The CDR3 DNA follows: TGTGCCAGCAGTCGGCCAGGGACCACTGAAGCTTTCTTT. V is TRBV12-3 or TRBV12-4 and J is TRBJ1-1; TRBD1 is a possible D gene (5 bases). The CDR3 sequence is 13 residues long. V shed 5 bases and J shed 4 bases, with 11 bases lying between them.

The gene calls are TRBV5-4 and TRBJ2-5, with 10 nucleotides matching TRBD1. The V gene's germline CDR1 is SGHNT and CDR2 YYREEE (reference sequence). V lost 4 bases and J lost 4; bases outside the gene matches: 16. The CDR3 covers 18 residues. CDR3 bases: TGTGCCAGCAGCCCCCCCATGGGAGGGACAGGGGTCGGAGAGACCCAGTACTTC. Protein product: CASSPPMGGTGVGETQYF.

The V and J genes are TRBV5-6 and TRBJ2-7, with D possibly called TRBD1 or TRBD2 (5 bases each). The length of the CDR3 is 14 residues. V lost 4 bases, J lost 2 bases, and 13 bases lay in between. In germline, CDR1 is SGHDT, CDR2 YYEEEE. CDR3 in amino acids: CASSIRDGTYEQYF. Written as DNA, the CDR3 is TGTGCCAGCAGCATAAGGGACGGAACCTACGAGCAGTACTTC.

V is TRBV6-5 and J is TRBJ2-1, with 9 bases matching TRBD1. CDR1 MNHEY and CDR2 SVGAGI come from the germline V gene. V shed 8 bases and J 7 bases; nucleotides not matched to a gene: 12. The CDR3 has 15 residues. The CDR3 loop reads CASQTGTGFVNEQFF. The CDR3 bases are TGTGCCAGCCAGACCGGGACAGGGTTTGTAAATGAGCAGTTCTTC.

This chain connects TRBV28 to TRBJ2-1; no definite D call. The CDR3 sequence is 16 residues long. Germline CDR1 is MDHEN and CDR2 is SYDVKM. Trimming left V 4 bases short and J 0 bases short, with 13 bases between. The DNA for the CDR3 is TGTGCCAGCAGTTCGCCACAAGTCAGCTCCTACAATGAGCAGTTCTTC. Its translation is CASSSPQVSSYNEQFF.

This chain joins TRBV9 and TRBJ2-3; no clear D. The V end was cut by 3 bases, the J end by 3 bases, with 11 bases between. CDR1 is SGDLS and CDR2 is YYNGEE in the germline V gene. The CDR3 sequence is 14 residues long. The CDR3 is CASSAPVRTDTQYF. CDR3 sequence (DNA): TGTGCCAGCAGCGCCCCGGTAAGGACAGATACGCAGTATTTT.

The rearrangement uses TRBV21-1 and TRBJ1-6. TRBV21-1 is recorded as a pseudogene. This CDR3 has 13 residues. In nucleotides, the CDR3 is TGTGCCAGCAGAAGGGAAGGCCGCTCACCCCTCCACTTT. Its protein product is CASRREGRSPLHF.

The chain has TRBV6-2 or TRBV6-3 and TRBJ2-3; 10 nucleotides align to TRBD2. This CDR3 has 18 amino acids. Germline V gene lookup returns CDR1 MNHEY and CDR2 SVGEGT. Trimming at V came to 6 bases and at J to 2 bases, leaving 14 bases not matched to a gene. CDR3 nucleotides: TGTGCCAGCAGCCTATTTACACCGCTAGCGGGGGTCACAGATACGCAGTATTTT. Translated, it gives CASSLFTPLAGVTDTQYF.

This chain uses TRBV7-9 with TRBJ2-7, with TRBD1 matching 10 bases. The CDR3 consists of 15 residues. V shed 3 bases, J shed 2 bases, and the junction held 4 bases outside the gene matches. CDR1 is SEHNR, CDR2 FQNEAQ, per germline (reference sequence). In nucleotides, the CDR3 is TGTGCCAGCAGCTTCAAAGGGACAGGGGCCTACGAGCAGTACTTC. As protein: CASSFKGTGAYEQYF. Together with reference TRBV7-9 and TRBJ2-7, the CDR3 gives the full variable domain: DTGVSQNPRHKITKRGQNVTFRCDPISEHNRLYWYRQTLGQGPEFLTYFQNEAQLEKSRLLSDRFSAERPKGSFSTLEIQRTEQGDSAMYLCASSFKGTGAYEQYFGPGTRLTVT.